The next 16 T cell receptor beta chains were all read from a single sample in a study of blood T cell repertoires in COVID-19. Libraries were prepared by immunoSEQ multiplex PCR; TCRdb keeps only in-frame clonotypes and omits some of them. The table has 100,000 to 150,000 clones, approximately 89% seen once. The sequencing input was peripheral blood. The receptor set was obtained from an older woman with acute or convalescent COVID-19.

Concerning this clone: The sample carries other DNA sequences with the same CDR3. The chain links TRBV15 to TRBJ1-5, with D maybe TRBD1 (5 bases). CDR1 is LNHNV, CDR2 YYDKDF, per germline (reference sequence). The ends were cut back, 0 bases at V and 4 bases at J, with 7 bases in the middle. This CDR3 comprises 14 residues. The CDR3 nucleotides read TGTGCCACCAGCAGAGACAGGGTGAATCAGCCCCAGCATTTT. Its translation is CATSRDRVNQPQHF.

This clone was observed a few times. This sequence joins TRBV29-1 and TRBJ1-2, with 7 bases lining up with TRBD1. Trimming took 4 bases from V and 7 from J; bases not matched to a gene: 3. Germline CDR1 and CDR2: SQVTM and ANQGSEA. This CDR3 is 11 amino acids long. The CDR3, as DNA: TGCAGCGTTGCAGGGGGGTCTGGCTACACCTTC. Its protein product is CSVAGGSGYTF.

V and J are TRBV6-5 and TRBJ2-1; D possibly corresponds to TRBD2 (5 bases). CDR1 is MNHEY and CDR2 is SVGAGI in the germline V gene. This CDR3 region has 12 residues. Trimming removed 6 bases at V and 8 bases at J, with 11 bases between. CDR3 sequence (DNA): TGTGCCAGCAGCCCGGAGGTATATGAGCAGTTCTTC. This encodes CASSPEVYEQFF.

This chain connects TRBV6-6 to TRBJ2-7, with 10 bases matching TRBD2. There are 14 residues in the CDR3. Germline V lookup: CDR1 MNHNY, CDR2 SVGAGI (reference sequence). Trimming at V came to 5 bases and at J to 2 bases, leaving 3 bases not matched to a gene. For the CDR3, the DNA is TGTGCCAGCAGTACTACTAGCGGGACCTACGAGCAGTACTTC. Protein: CASSTTSGTYEQYF.

This chain joins TRBV10-2 and TRBJ2-1; 12 bases agree with TRBD2. Germline CDR1 reads WSHSY; CDR2 reads SAAADI. J was trimmed by 4 bases and V by 6 bases; bases with no gene match: 7. CDR3 length equals 16 residues. The CDR3 region is CASSLAGGGEYNEQFF. The CDR3 region has the DNA TGCGCCAGCAGCCTAGCGGGAGGGGGGGAGTACAATGAGCAGTTCTTC.

The rearrangement uses TRBV4-1 and TRBJ2-7; 7 nucleotides match TRBD2. Germline values: CDR1 MGHRA, CDR2 YSYEKL. This CDR3 is 17 amino acids long. V dropped 1 base and J dropped 2; count of bases not matched to a gene: 11. The CDR3 coding sequence is TGCGCCAGCAGCCAAGTTATCGGCGGGAGTAGGACCTACGAGCAGTACGTC. It encodes CASSQVIGGSRTYEQYV.

This clone was recorded once. V and J are TRBV19 and TRBJ1-5; possibly TRBD1 for D (6 bases). The CDR3 totals 13 residues. Per the germline V gene, CDR1 is LNHDA and CDR2 is SQIVND (reference sequence). V gave up 8 bases and J gave up 4 bases, with 12 bases separating them. The CDR3 DNA is TGTGCCAGTCATAACAGGGCAAATCAGCCCCAGCATTTT. This encodes CASHNRANQPQHF.

V is TRBV5-1 and J is TRBJ1-4; a possible D gene is TRBD1 (6 bases). The germline V and J ends were trimmed by 4 bases and 3 bases, with 16 bases remaining between them. The CDR3 is 16 residues long. The germline V gene has CDR1 SGHRS and CDR2 YFSETQ. This CDR3 is CASSLGFGQSNEKLFF. The CDR3 DNA reads as TGCGCCAGCAGCCTAGGGTTCGGACAGTCTAATGAAAAACTGTTTTTT. Filled out from reference TRBV5-1 and TRBJ1-4, the complete variable domain reads KAGVTQTPRYLIKTRGQQVTLSCSPISGHRSVSWYQQTPGQGLQFLFEYFSETQRNKGNFPGRFSGRQFSNSRSEMNVSTLELGDSALYLCASSLGFGQSNEKLFFGSGTQLSVL.

This clone was counted a single time. The chain uses TRBV27 and TRBJ1-1; tentatively, D is TRBD1 (5 bases). From germline, CDR1 is MNHEY and CDR2 SMNVEV (reference sequence). V was shortened by 4 bases and J by 4 bases, with 16 bases between the two germline ends. The CDR3 contains 15 residues. The CDR3 protein is CASSSIPAGPTEAFF. The CDR3 DNA sequence: TGTGCCAGCAGTTCAATCCCGGCGGGGCCCACTGAAGCTTTCTTT.

The rearrangement uses TRBV19 and TRBJ1-2; 8 nucleotides match TRBD1. This CDR3 is 13 amino acids long. Germline V gene sequence: CDR1 LNHDA, CDR2 SQIVND (reference sequence). Trimming cost V 5 bases and J 6 bases; bases outside gene matches: 5. In DNA, the CDR3 is TGTGCCAGTAGTTTCAGGACAGGGAATGGCTACACCTTC. Its translation: CASSFRTGNGYTF.

The V and J genes are TRBV19 and TRBJ2-5; maybe TRBD2 (6 bases). The V gene lost 5 bases and the J gene lost 5 bases, with 18 bases spanning the gap. This CDR3 has 15 residues. CDR1 and CDR2 (germline): LNHDA, SQIVND (reference sequence). In nucleotides, the CDR3 is TGTGCCAGTAGTTCCTTCGGAGGGCCGCAGGAGACCCAGTACTTC. As protein: CASSSFGGPQETQYF.

The chain recombines TRBV6-6 with TRBJ1-3, with TRBD1 matching over 7 bases. Trimming took 6 bases from V and 1 from J; bases not matched to a gene: 12. The CDR3 covers 17 residues. Per the germline V gene, CDR1 is MNHNY and CDR2 is SVGAGI (reference sequence). The CDR3 region has the DNA TGTGCCAGCAGCCGAGGGACAGCTTCTATGTCTGGAAACACCATATATTTT. Translation: CASSRGTASMSGNTIYF.

V gene TRBV7-9 combines with J gene TRBJ2-1; a weak D match, TRBD1 (5 bases). The CDR3 contains 14 residues. V was cut by 5 bases and J by 4 bases, with 12 bases left in between. Germline V gene data show CDR1 as SEHNR and CDR2 as FQNEAQ (reference sequence). CDR3 residues: CASSPPTVYNEQFF. CDR3 DNA: TGTGCCAGCAGCCCACCGACAGTTTACAATGAGCAGTTCTTC. Full variable domain (missing parts from reference TRBV7-9 and TRBJ2-1): DTGVSQNPRHKITKRGQNVTFRCDPISEHNRLYWYRQTLGQGPEFLTYFQNEAQLEKSRLLSDRFSAERPKGSFSTLEIQRTEQGDSAMYLCASSPPTVYNEQFFGPGTRLTVL.

The chain couples TRBV3-1 (or the pseudogene TRBV3-2) to TRBJ2-7, with no clear D. Germline V gene data show CDR1 as LGHDT and CDR2 as YNNKEL (reference sequence). The CDR3 totals 16 residues. Between the trimmed V and J ends, which lost 0 bases and 5 bases, there was a span of 17 bases. The CDR3 sequence: CASSQDRPTSLDEQYF. CDR3 sequence (DNA): TGTGCCAGCAGCCAAGATCGCCCTACTTCCTTGGACGAGCAGTACTTC.

The V call is TRBV28, the J call TRBJ1-4, with 7 bases matching TRBD1. Germline CDR1 reads MDHEN; CDR2 reads SYDVKM. The CDR3 contains 15 residues. The trim removed 5 bases at V and 2 bases at J, leaving 5 bases unmatched. As DNA, the CDR3 is TGTGCCAGCAGTCCCCGCAGGGGGACTAATGAAAAACTGTTTTTT. This sequence encodes CASSPRRGTNEKLFF.

The J gene is TRBJ1-2, the V gene TRBV5-8; 7 bases align to TRBD1. V trimming: 0 bases; J trimming: 5 bases; junction bases outside the gene matches: 7. CDR1 and CDR2 from the germline V gene are SGHTS and YDEGEE. The CDR3 is 15 residues long. Written as DNA, the CDR3 is TGTGCCAGCAGCTTGGAGGTGGGGACAGCATATGGCTACACCTTC. Residues: CASSLEVGTAYGYTF.